Presented here are 30 T cell receptor beta chains from one specimen sequenced in a study of T cell responses to AZD1222 COVID-19 vaccine. TCRdb keeps only in-frame clones here, not all; method: immunoSEQ multiplex PCR. The repertoire holds some 180,000 clones, with 85% to 95% as singletons. The sample in question was peripheral blood, obtained 28 days after the second AZD1222 dose. The receptors derive from an adult who received the AZD1222 COVID-19 vaccine.

This clone was seen only once. The chain couples TRBV7-2 to TRBJ1-3; D is uncertain. From germline, CDR1 is SGHTA and CDR2 FQGNSA. The length of the CDR3 is 14 residues. The V end lost 2 bases, the J end lost 0 bases, and 5 bases lay between the germline ends. CDR3 DNA sequence: TGTGCCAGCAGCTTATCTAACTCTGGAAACACCATATATTTT. This sequence encodes CASSLSNSGNTIYF.

CDR3 sequence (DNA): TGCGCCAGCAGCCAAGTCGGATATCAGCCCCAGCATTTT. It is translated as CASSQVGYQPQHF. The rearrangement links TRBV4-1 to TRBJ1-5; D gene ambiguous. This CDR3 has 13 residues. V was clipped by 1 base and J by 5 bases, with 6 bases between them. Germline-derived CDR1 and CDR2 are MGHRA and YSYEKL.

The chain has TRBV30 and TRBJ2-7; TRBD2 matches 7 bases. This CDR3 is built from 13 residues. With V trimmed by 3 bases and J by 7 bases, 9 bases remained unmatched. The germline V gene has CDR1 GTSNPN and CDR2 SVGIG (reference sequence). The CDR3 region has the DNA TGTGCCTGGAGGCGGCTTCTGGGGGGGGAGCAGTACTTC. Protein: CAWRRLLGGEQYF.

The chain employs TRBV2 and TRBJ1-5; D might be TRBD1 (6 bases). This CDR3 has 15 residues. Per the germline V gene, CDR1 is SNHLY and CDR2 is FYNNEI. V lost 2 bases and J 2 bases, leaving 10 bases between the germline ends. The chain's CDR3 is CASSEWGAGNQPQHF. The CDR3 DNA reads as TGTGCCAGCAGTGAATGGGGGGCCGGCAATCAGCCCCAGCATTTT.

V usage is TRBV11-2 and J usage is TRBJ1-1; tentative D call: TRBD1 (6 bases). The CDR3 sequence is 15 residues long. Germline CDR1 SGHAT, CDR2 FQNNGV. V lost 1 base to trimming and J lost 0 bases, with 9 bases between them. DNA for the CDR3: TGTGCCAGCAGCTTAGCTGGACAGATGAACACTGAAGCTTTCTTT. Translating it yields CASSLAGQMNTEAFF.

The V call is TRBV5-4, the J call TRBJ1-2; the D gene is possibly TRBD1 (5 bases). This CDR3 contains 11 residues. CDR1 SGHNT and CDR2 YYREEE come from the germline V gene (reference sequence). V was pared by 9 bases and J by 6 bases, with 12 bases between. This CDR3 reads CATEAGHGYTF. The DNA for the CDR3 is TGTGCCACCGAGGCGGGGCATGGCTACACCTTC. The whole variable domain, filled in from reference TRBV5-4 and TRBJ1-2, reads ETGVTQSPTHLIKTRGQQVTLRCSSQSGHNTVSWYQQALGQGPQFIFQYYREEENGRGNFPPRFSGLQFPNYSSELNVNALELDDSALYLCATEAGHGYTFGSGTRLTVV.

The chain carries TRBV6-2 or TRBV6-3 and TRBJ1-6; D gene unclear. The germline CDR1 and CDR2 sequences are MNHEY and SVGEGT. V lost 0 bases and J lost 0, with 15 bases in between. The CDR3 covers 19 residues. This CDR3 is CASSYSRRSYSSYNSPLHF. The CDR3 region has the DNA TGTGCCAGCAGTTACTCGCGGCGGAGCTACAGCTCCTATAATTCACCCCTCCACTTT.

V and J are TRBV19 and TRBJ1-1; D remains ambiguous. Deletions cut 5 bases from V and 3 bases from J, with 16 bases between. The CDR3 extends over 15 amino acids. CDR1 is LNHDA and CDR2 is SQIVND in the germline V gene (reference sequence). The CDR3 region has the DNA TGTGCCAGTAGTCAGGACGACCTCACGTACACTGAAGCTTTCTTT. Protein: CASSQDDLTYTEAFF.

DNA for the CDR3: TGTGCCAGCAAAGACCAAAGAGGGGGCCTCGGAAACACCATATATTTT. Translation gives CASKDQRGGLGNTIYF. The V call is TRBV6-6, the J call TRBJ1-3, with TRBD1 matching over 7 bases. This CDR3 has 16 residues. Germline CDR1 is MNHNY and CDR2 is SVGAGI (reference sequence). J gave up 4 bases and V 7 bases, and 13 bases lay outside the gene matches.

The chain links TRBV2 to TRBJ1-1, with no clear D. Trimming took off 3 bases at V and 5 bases at J, with 10 bases between the two ends. Germline CDR1 and CDR2: SNHLY and FYNNEI. The CDR3 spans 13 residues. The CDR3 bases are TGTGCCAGCAGTGACGTTGCGAGGACTGAAGCTTTCTTT. This codes for CASSDVARTEAFF. Full variable domain (rest looked up from reference TRBV2 and TRBJ1-1): EPEVTQTPSHQVTQMGQEVILRCVPISNHLYFYWYRQILGQKVEFLVSFYNNEISEKSEIFDDQFSVERPDGSNFTLKIRSTKLEDSAMYFCASSDVARTEAFFGQGTRLTVV.

This clone turned up a few times. This chain connects TRBV3-1 (or the pseudogene TRBV3-2) to TRBJ2-2; TRBD2 aligns across 7 bases. J gave up 3 bases and V 0 bases, and 4 bases lay outside the gene matches. CDR3 length equals 16 residues. CDR1 and CDR2 (germline): LGHDT, YNNKEL (reference sequence). CDR3 loop: CASSQEGEGYTGELFF. CDR3 bases: TGTGCCAGCAGCCAAGAAGGGGAGGGTTACACCGGGGAGCTGTTTTTT.

The V and J genes are TRBV28 and TRBJ1-5; D possibly corresponds to TRBD1 (6 bases). V was pared by 6 bases and J by 7 bases, with 13 bases between. CDR1 is MDHEN and CDR2 is SYDVKM in the germline V gene. The CDR3 is 13 amino acids. CDR3 DNA: TGTGCCAGCAGCACAGGGTTGGAACAGCCCCAGCATTTT. It yields the protein CASSTGLEQPQHF.

This clone has only one observation. The V call is TRBV4-1, the J call TRBJ2-1; 8 positions agree with TRBD2. V was pared by 1 base and J by 6 bases, with 8 bases of the junction left unmatched. The CDR3 is 16 amino acids. Germline V CDR1 and CDR2: MGHRA, YSYEKL. For the CDR3, the DNA is TGCGCCAGCAGCCAAGTCCCCGGGACTAGACGCAATGAGCAGTTCTTC. Amino acid sequence: CASSQVPGTRRNEQFF.

The chain is built from TRBV27 and TRBJ2-7; perhaps TRBD1 as D (7 bases). The CDR3 covers 14 residues. Per the germline V gene, CDR1 is MNHEY and CDR2 is SMNVEV (reference sequence). With 7 bases removed from V and 3 bases from J, the gap between germline ends came to 16 bases. CDR3 bases: TGTGCCAGCACCCCAGGGGGGACCCACTACGAGCAGTACTTC. It specifies CASTPGGTHYEQYF.

V usage is TRBV14 and J usage is TRBJ2-7; TRBD2 agrees at 12 bases. The V gene end was trimmed by 3 bases and the J gene end by 3 bases; junction bases not matched to a gene: 6. CDR1 and CDR2 (germline): SGHDN, FVKESK. The CDR3 length is 16 residues. CDR3 nucleotide sequence: TGTGCCAGCAGCCACATACTAGCGGGAGGAGGCTACGAGCAGTACTTC. Translated, it gives CASSHILAGGGYEQYF.

V and J are TRBV9 and TRBJ1-1; maybe TRBD1 (6 bases). Looked up from germline, CDR1 is SGDLS and CDR2 is YYNGEE. Trimming removed 2 bases at V and 2 bases at J, with 10 bases between. The CDR3 totals 14 residues. This CDR3 is CASSVMDSNTEAFF. The CDR3, as DNA: TGTGCCAGCAGCGTTATGGACAGCAACACTGAAGCTTTCTTT.

The rearrangement uses TRBV19 and TRBJ1-5; D not certain. V lost 5 bases, J lost 1 base, and 12 bases lay in between. Germline assignment: CDR1 LNHDA and CDR2 SQIVND (reference sequence). This CDR3 spans 15 amino acids. CDR3 coding DNA: TGTGCCAGTAGTTTAGGGTTGGGGAGCAATCAGCCCCAGCATTTT. Its translation is CASSLGLGSNQPQHF. Full variable domain (missing parts from reference TRBV19 and TRBJ1-5): DGGITQSPKYLFRKEGQNVTLSCEQNLNHDAMYWYRQDPGQGLRLIYYSQIVNDFQKGDIAEGYSVSREKKESFPLTVTSAQKNPTAFYLCASSLGLGSNQPQHFGDGTRLSIL.

V usage is TRBV18 and J usage is TRBJ1-5, with unresolved D. Trimming removed 6 bases at V and 6 bases at J, with 18 bases between. The length of the CDR3 is 15 residues. CDR1 is KGHSH and CDR2 is LQKENI in the germline V gene. CDR3 in amino acids: CASSPGSLNIQPQHF. The CDR3, as DNA: TGTGCCAGCTCGCCCGGATCCCTGAACATTCAGCCCCAGCATTTT.

CDR3 loop: CASSESMTGGRGNEKLFF. CDR3 DNA sequence: TGTGCCAGCAGTGAATCCATGACAGGGGGCAGGGGGAATGAAAAACTGTTTTTT. The rearrangement uses TRBV25-1 and TRBJ1-4, with 10 positions matching TRBD1. The CDR3 sequence is 18 residues long. Per the germline V gene, CDR1 is MGHDK and CDR2 is SYGVNS. J gave up 5 bases and V 1 base, and 10 bases lay outside the gene matches.

The V and J genes are TRBV7-9 and TRBJ1-1; D is possibly TRBD1 (5 bases). CDR3 length equals 15 residues. V dropped 2 bases and J dropped 1 base, with 11 bases sitting between them. Germline V CDR1 and CDR2: SEHNR, FQNEAQ (reference sequence). This CDR3 reads CASSLRQGANTEAFF. CDR3 DNA: TGTGCCAGCAGCTTAAGGCAGGGAGCGAACACTGAAGCTTTCTTT.

The chain is built from TRBV7-9 and TRBJ1-1; no definite D call. The CDR3 length is 15 residues. Germline CDR1 and CDR2: SEHNR and FQNEAQ (reference sequence). Trimming removed 5 bases at V and 1 base at J, with 14 bases between. CDR3 sequence reads: CASSVLVNKNTEAFF. In nucleotides, the CDR3 is TGTGCCAGCAGCGTCCTAGTAAATAAGAACACTGAAGCTTTCTTT.

The chain uses TRBV4-1 and TRBJ2-7; D gene unclear. V was cut by 2 bases and J by 0 bases, with 8 bases left in between. The CDR3 consists of 14 residues. From germline, CDR1 is MGHRA and CDR2 YSYEKL. The CDR3 DNA reads as TGCGCCAGCAGCCAAACCAGGAGCTCCTACGAGCAGTACTTC. Its protein is CASSQTRSSYEQYF.

This chain connects TRBV2 to TRBJ2-1; the D call may be TRBD1 or TRBD2 (6 bases each). Looked up from germline, CDR1 is SNHLY and CDR2 is FYNNEI. The CDR3 has 14 residues. Deletions cut 8 bases from V and 4 bases from J, with 15 bases between. Here the CDR3 reads CASRGLGAYNEQFF. CDR3 bases: TGTGCCAGCCGGGGGCTTGGGGCATACAATGAGCAGTTCTTC. Using reference TRBV2 and TRBJ2-1 for the parts outside the CDR3, the full variable domain is EPEVTQTPSHQVTQMGQEVILRCVPISNHLYFYWYRQILGQKVEFLVSFYNNEISEKSEIFDDQFSVERPDGSNFTLKIRSTKLEDSAMYFCASRGLGAYNEQFFGPGTRLTVL.

This chain uses TRBV5-4 with TRBJ2-1; 10 bases map to TRBD2. V lost 6 bases, J lost 12 bases, and 18 bases stayed unmatched. Germline-derived CDR1 and CDR2 are SGHNT and YYREEE (reference sequence). The CDR3 is 16 residues long. CDR3 DNA: TGTGCCAGCAACGACGAAGGCCTAGCGGGAGTAGGTGGGCAGTTCTTC. Amino acid sequence: CASNDEGLAGVGGQFF.

V is TRBV7-2 and J is TRBJ1-6; unclear D gene. The V end lost 0 bases, the J end lost 14 bases, and 11 bases lay between the germline ends. Germline V gives CDR1 SGHTA, CDR2 FQGNSA. The CDR3 spans 13 residues. CDR3: CASSLAPVGALHF. The CDR3 DNA follows: TGTGCCAGCAGCTTAGCGCCGGTCGGGGCCCTCCACTTT.

V usage is TRBV5-1 and J usage is TRBJ1-1; D unresolved. V lost 1 base, J lost 3 bases, and 7 bases lay in between. Germline V lookup: CDR1 SGHRS, CDR2 YFSETQ. This CDR3 region has 13 residues. The CDR3 protein is CASSLFVDTEAFF. CDR3 sequence (DNA): TGCGCCAGCAGCTTGTTTGTTGACACTGAAGCTTTCTTT.

In the case of this clone: Other nucleotide sequences in the sample specify the same CDR3. The CDR3 DNA reads as TGTGCCAGCAGCTTAGGGTTAGGGAACACTGAAGCTTTCTTT. Translation gives CASSLGLGNTEAFF. The chain carries TRBV7-3 and TRBJ1-1; unclear D gene. This CDR3 contains 14 residues. CDR1 is SGHTA, CDR2 FQGTGA, per germline. V dropped 2 bases and J dropped 1 base, with 8 bases sitting between them.

The rearrangement links TRBV28 to TRBJ1-2, with D hard to call. Germline V lookup: CDR1 MDHEN, CDR2 SYDVKM. V was clipped by 2 bases and J by 3 bases, with 7 bases between them. This CDR3 is built from 13 residues. CDR3 bases: TGTGCCAGCAGTTTAGACACGCACTATGGCTACACCTTC. It is translated as CASSLDTHYGYTF.

The chain combines TRBV29-1 with TRBJ1-5, with a weak D call TRBD1 (5 bases). CDR3 length equals 13 residues. Germline CDR1 reads SQVTM; CDR2 reads ANQGSEA. V was trimmed by 5 bases and J by 4 bases, leaving 12 bases between them. The CDR3 bases are TGCAGCGTTTGGGACGGTAGAAATCAGCCCCAGCATTTT. Translating gives CSVWDGRNQPQHF.

The chain carries TRBV3-1 (or the pseudogene TRBV3-2) and TRBJ1-3; 10 positions match TRBD1. Trimming cost V 5 bases and J 8 bases; bases outside gene matches: 9. The CDR3 totals 15 residues. Germline V gene sequence: CDR1 LGHDT, CDR2 YNNKEL (reference sequence). The CDR3 DNA reads as TGTGCCAGCAGCTCCGGGACAGGGGTGATTGACACCATATATTTT. Amino acids: CASSSGTGVIDTIYF.